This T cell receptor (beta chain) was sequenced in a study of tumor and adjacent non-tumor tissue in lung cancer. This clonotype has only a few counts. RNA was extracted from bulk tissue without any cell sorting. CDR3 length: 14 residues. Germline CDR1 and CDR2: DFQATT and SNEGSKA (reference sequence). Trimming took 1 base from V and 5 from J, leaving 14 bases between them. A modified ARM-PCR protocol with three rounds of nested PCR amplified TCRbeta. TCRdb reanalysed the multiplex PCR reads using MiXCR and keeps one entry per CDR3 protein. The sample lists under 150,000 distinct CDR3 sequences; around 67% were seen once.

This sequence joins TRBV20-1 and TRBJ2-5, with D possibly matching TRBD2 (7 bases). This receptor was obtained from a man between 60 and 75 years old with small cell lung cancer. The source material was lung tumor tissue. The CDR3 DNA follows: TGCAGTGCTAGAGTAGGGGGAGGGAGGGAGACCCAGTACTTC. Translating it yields CSARVGGGRETQYF.